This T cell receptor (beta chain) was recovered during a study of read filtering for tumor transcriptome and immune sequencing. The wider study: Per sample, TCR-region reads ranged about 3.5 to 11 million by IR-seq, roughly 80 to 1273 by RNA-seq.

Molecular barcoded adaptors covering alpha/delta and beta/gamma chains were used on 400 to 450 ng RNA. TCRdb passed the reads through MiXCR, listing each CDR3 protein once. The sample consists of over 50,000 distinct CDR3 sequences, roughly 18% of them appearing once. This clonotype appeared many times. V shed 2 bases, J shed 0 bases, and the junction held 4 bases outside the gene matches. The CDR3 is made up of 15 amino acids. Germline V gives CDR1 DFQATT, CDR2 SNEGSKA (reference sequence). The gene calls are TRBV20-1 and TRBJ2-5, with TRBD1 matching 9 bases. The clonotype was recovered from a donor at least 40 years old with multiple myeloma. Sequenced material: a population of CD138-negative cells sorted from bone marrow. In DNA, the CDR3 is TGCAGTGCTAGACCGGGACAGGGAGACCAAGAGACCCAGTACTTC. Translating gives CSARPGQGDQETQYF.